This entry lists 5 T cell receptor beta chains sequenced from one sample in a study of T cell responses to AZD1222 COVID-19 vaccine. Data came from immunoSEQ multiplex PCR; TCRdb stores just in-frame clones and leaves some out. The repertoire consists of around 120,000 clones, with approximately 92% occurring once and the leading ten covering around 1.1%. The starting material was peripheral blood, obtained 28 days after the second AZD1222 dose. These receptor sequences come from an adult who received the AZD1222 COVID-19 vaccine.

This sequence joins TRBV6-2 or TRBV6-3 and TRBJ1-5; tentatively, D is TRBD1 (6 bases). Germline V gene lookup returns CDR1 MNHEY and CDR2 SVGEGT. The CDR3 is 15 amino acids. V dropped 5 bases and J dropped 1 base, with 12 bases sitting between them. The CDR3 loop reads CASSQGRWSNQPQHF. The CDR3 nucleotides read TGTGCCAGCAGTCAGGGGAGATGGAGCAATCAGCCCCAGCATTTT.

The chain recombines TRBV5-4 with TRBJ2-7, with 8 bases lining up with TRBD1. Germline V CDR1 and CDR2: SGHNT, YYREEE (reference sequence). With 6 bases clipped from V and 0 bases from J, the junction kept 8 bases outside the gene matches. The CDR3 is 15 amino acids. Here the CDR3 DNA reads TGTGCCAGCACCGACCGGGACAGGAGCTCCTACGAGCAGTACTTC. Translating it yields CASTDRDRSSYEQYF.

This sequence joins TRBV3-1 (or the pseudogene TRBV3-2) and TRBJ2-6; D unclear. Germline V CDR1 and CDR2: LGHDT, YNNKEL (reference sequence). The CDR3 loop spans 18 amino acids. V lost 1 base and J lost 1, with 14 bases in between. The DNA of the CDR3 is TGTGCCAGCAGCCAAGCGACTGATCTGGGATCTGGGGCCAACGTCCTGACTTTC. Residues: CASSQATDLGSGANVLTF.

This clone was counted a single time. The V call is TRBV4-3, the J call TRBJ2-7; TRBD2 matches 11 bases. Germline assignment: CDR1 LGHNA and CDR2 YSLEER. Trimming at V came to 6 bases and at J to 0 bases, leaving 4 bases not matched to a gene. This CDR3 contains 15 residues. As DNA, the CDR3 is TGCGCCAGCAGGACCGGGACTAGCGGCTCCTACGAGCAGTACTTC. Translated: CASRTGTSGSYEQYF.

The V gene is TRBV30, the J gene TRBJ1-3; the D is unclear. Trimming stripped 2 bases from V and 4 bases from J, with 6 bases between. The CDR3 is made up of 12 amino acids. The germline V gene encodes CDR1 GTSNPN and CDR2 SVGIG (reference sequence). CDR3 coding DNA: TGTGCCTGGAGTTCTCGGGGAAACACCATATATTTT. It translates to CAWSSRGNTIYF.